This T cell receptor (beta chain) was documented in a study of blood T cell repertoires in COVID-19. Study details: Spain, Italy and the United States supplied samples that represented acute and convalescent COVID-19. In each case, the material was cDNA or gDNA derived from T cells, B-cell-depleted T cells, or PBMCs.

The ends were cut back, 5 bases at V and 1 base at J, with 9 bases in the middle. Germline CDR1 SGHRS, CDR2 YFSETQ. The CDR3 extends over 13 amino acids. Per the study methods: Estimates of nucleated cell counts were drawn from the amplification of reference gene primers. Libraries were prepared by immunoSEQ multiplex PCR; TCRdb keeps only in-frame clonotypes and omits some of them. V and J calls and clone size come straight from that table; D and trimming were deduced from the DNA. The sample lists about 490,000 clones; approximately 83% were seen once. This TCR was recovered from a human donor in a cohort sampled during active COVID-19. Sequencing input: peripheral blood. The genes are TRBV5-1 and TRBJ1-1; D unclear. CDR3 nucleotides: TGCGCCAGCAGATTCGGGGAGAACACTGAAGCTTTCTTT. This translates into CASRFGENTEAFF.